A single sample gave rise to the 23 T cell receptor beta chains below, sequenced in a study of T cell repertoires in cytomegalovirus infection. Their antigen targets remain unknown. Each CDR3 protein gets one entry after TCRdb re-called the reads with MiXCR. The sample consists of about 83,000 distinct CDR3 sequences, roughly 44% of them appearing once. The sequencing used CD8+ T cells from cultured PBMCs, collected from culture after CMV antigen stimulation. Every receptor here comes from a human donor in good health (CMV status not recorded). Some clones in this sample may be carry-over from other donors' samples.

The chain recombines TRBV20-1 with TRBJ2-5, with TRBD2 matching 7 bases. After removal of 4 bases from V and 0 bases from J, the junction contained 8 bases not matched to a gene. Per germline, CDR1 DFQATT and CDR2 SNEGSKA (reference sequence). The CDR3 is 15 amino acids. The CDR3 loop reads CSAMAVSGYQETQYF. The CDR3 nucleotides are TGCAGTGCTATGGCAGTTAGCGGGTACCAAGAGACCCAGTACTTC.

The chain recombines TRBV7-9 with TRBJ2-1, with 9 bases that match TRBD2. V lost 5 bases to trimming and J lost 1 base; unmatched junction nucleotides: 6. The germline CDR1 and CDR2 sequences are SEHNR and FQNEAQ (reference sequence). The CDR3 consists of 16 residues. CDR3 protein: CASSPPSGVSYNEQFF. The CDR3 coding sequence is TGTGCCAGCAGCCCCCCTAGCGGGGTATCCTACAATGAGCAGTTCTTC.

The V gene is TRBV6-5, the J gene TRBJ1-2; D remains unclear. With 7 bases removed from V and 6 bases from J, the gap between germline ends came to 9 bases. CDR3 length: 11 residues. Germline CDR1 is MNHEY and CDR2 is SVGAGI. CDR3 region: CASKNSHGYTF. In DNA form, the CDR3 reads TGTGCCAGCAAGAACAGCCATGGCTACACCTTC.

The chain is built from TRBV20-1 and TRBJ2-1, with 11 bases aligning to TRBD2. Germline CDR1 is DFQATT and CDR2 is SNEGSKA (reference sequence). V trimming: 3 bases; J trimming: 8 bases; junction bases outside the gene matches: 6. The CDR3 totals 14 residues. The CDR3 is CSASDRTSGHEQFF. As DNA, the CDR3 is TGCAGTGCTAGCGACCGGACTAGCGGGCATGAGCAGTTCTTC.

The chain is built from TRBV19 and TRBJ2-1, with 7 bases fitting TRBD2. Per germline, CDR1 LNHDA and CDR2 SQIVND (reference sequence). J was trimmed by 7 bases and V by 3 bases; bases with no gene match: 6. The CDR3 runs 14 residues. The CDR3 region is CASSIGGLGNEQFF. CDR3 DNA: TGTGCCAGTAGTATCGGCGGACTAGGTAATGAGCAGTTCTTC. Supplemented by reference TRBV19 and TRBJ2-1, the full variable domain reads DGGITQSPKYLFRKEGQNVTLSCEQNLNHDAMYWYRQDPGQGLRLIYYSQIVNDFQKGDIAEGYSVSREKKESFPLTVTSAQKNPTAFYLCASSIGGLGNEQFFGPGTRLTVL.

There are a few counts of this clonotype. The chain combines TRBV7-3 with TRBJ1-2, with D perhaps matching TRBD1 (5 bases). CDR3 size: 13 residues. V shed 5 bases and J shed 8 bases, with 15 bases lying between them. From germline, CDR1 is SGHTA and CDR2 FQGTGA. The CDR3 sequence: CASSPRPRGGYTF. CDR3 coding DNA: TGTGCCAGCAGCCCCCGCCCGAGGGGCGGCTACACCTTC.

This chain joins TRBV11-2 and TRBJ2-1, with D perhaps given as TRBD1 or TRBD2 (6 bases each). The germline V gene has CDR1 SGHAT and CDR2 FQNNGV. The V and J ends lost 2 bases and 4 bases respectively, with 15 bases between them. CDR3 length: 16 amino acids. The CDR3, as DNA: TGTGCCAGCAGCTTAAACCTGGGGGGCCAGTACAATGAGCAGTTCTTC. Translating it yields CASSLNLGGQYNEQFF.

This clonotype has more than one count but fewer than ten. This chain connects TRBV20-1 to TRBJ2-2; TRBD2 is a possible D gene (7 bases). V was shortened by 6 bases and J by 2 bases, with 13 bases between the two germline ends. CDR3 length: 14 residues. The germline gives CDR1 DFQATT, CDR2 SNEGSKA (reference sequence). DNA of the CDR3: TGCAGTGCACAGGGAGGGGGAAACACCGGGGAGCTGTTTTTT. It codes for CSAQGGGNTGELFF.

This chain uses TRBV14 with TRBJ2-6; no clear D gene. In germline, CDR1 is SGHDN, CDR2 FVKESK. This CDR3 has 13 amino acids. V lost 10 bases and J lost 0, with 7 bases in between. CDR3 DNA sequence: TGTGCCACCCGAGGCTCTGGGGCCAACGTCCTGACTTTC. It codes for CATRGSGANVLTF.

The chain links TRBV5-1 to TRBJ2-1; TRBD1 or TRBD2 may be the D gene (5 bases each). This CDR3 spans 14 amino acids. Germline CDR1 reads SGHRS; CDR2 reads YFSETQ. The V and J ends lost 5 bases and 9 bases respectively, with 18 bases between them. The CDR3 DNA reads as TGCGCCAGCAGTTCGCCGGACTGGGGCCGTGAGCAGTTCTTC. Translation: CASSSPDWGREQFF.

CDR3 DNA: TGTGCCAGCAGTTATAGAGGGGGTCAGCCCCAGCATTTT. This encodes CASSYRGGQPQHF. J is TRBJ1-5 and V is TRBV7-2, with D tentatively TRBD1 (6 bases). Trimming shortened V by 6 bases and J by 6 bases, and 12 bases separated the two germline ends. Germline CDR1 and CDR2: SGHTA and FQGNSA. This CDR3 region has 13 residues.

The rearrangement uses TRBV6-1 and TRBJ1-5; D is perhaps TRBD1 (5 bases). The CDR3 is 17 amino acids. The germline gives CDR1 MNHNS, CDR2 SASEGT. V lost 2 bases to trimming and J lost 6 bases, with 20 bases between them. The CDR3 region has the DNA TGTGCCAGCAGTGAACCCAACGGCAGGGTAATTCGTCAGCCCCAGCATTTT. It codes for CASSEPNGRVIRQPQHF.

This clonotype occurred a few times. This rearrangement joins TRBV28 to TRBJ2-7; TRBD2 matches at 14 bases. V shed 6 bases and J 2 bases; nucleotides not matched to a gene: 6. The germline gives CDR1 MDHEN, CDR2 SYDVKM. The CDR3 covers 16 residues. The chain's CDR3 is CASSGTSGSWAYEQYF. In DNA, the CDR3 is TGTGCCAGCAGCGGGACTAGCGGGAGTTGGGCCTACGAGCAGTACTTC.

The rearrangement uses TRBV20-1 and TRBJ2-7; 7 bases fit TRBD2. From germline, CDR1 is DFQATT and CDR2 SNEGSKA (reference sequence). The CDR3 extends over 13 amino acids. Trimming took 8 bases from V and 4 from J; bases not matched to a gene: 11. The chain's CDR3 is CSPSAGEEYEQYF. The CDR3, as DNA: TGCAGTCCGTCCGCGGGAGAAGAGTACGAGCAGTACTTC.

The chain employs TRBV14 and TRBJ2-7; perhaps TRBD2 as D (6 bases). CDR1 and CDR2 (germline): SGHDN, FVKESK. The CDR3 runs to 16 residues. V lost 0 bases and J lost 2, with 14 bases in between. The CDR3 here is CASSQDHLALTYEQYF. CDR3 sequence (DNA): TGTGCCAGCAGCCAAGATCACCTAGCGCTCACCTACGAGCAGTACTTC.

This clonotype was observed once. This chain connects TRBV6-5 to TRBJ2-5; D perhaps matches TRBD1 (7 bases). V was cut by 2 bases and J by 5 bases, with 18 bases left in between. The CDR3 covers 16 residues. Germline-derived CDR1 and CDR2 are MNHEY and SVGAGI. CDR3 sequence: CASSYPRRQGGETQYF. In nucleotides, the CDR3 is TGTGCCAGCAGTTACCCCAGGCGGCAGGGGGGCGAGACCCAGTACTTC.

This chain joins TRBV28 and TRBJ1-6; the D is unclear. This CDR3 has 14 amino acids. Germline assignment: CDR1 MDHEN and CDR2 SYDVKM. CDR3 coding DNA: TGTGGATCTAAAAGATTATCCTATAATTCACCCCTCCACTTT. Protein sequence: CGSKRLSYNSPLHF.

This clonotype turned up a few times. V and J are TRBV11-2 and TRBJ2-2; tentatively, D is TRBD1 or TRBD2 (5 bases each). The CDR3 loop spans 17 amino acids. The V gene lost 1 base and the J gene lost 4 bases, with 16 bases spanning the gap. Germline V gene data show CDR1 as SGHAT and CDR2 as FQNNGV. CDR3 amino acids: CASSLGRGRDGTGELFF. The CDR3 DNA sequence: TGTGCCAGCAGCTTAGGACGGGGCCGTGACGGCACCGGGGAGCTGTTTTTT.

The chain joins TRBV7-6 to TRBJ1-2; D gene unclear. V was trimmed by 5 bases and J by 4 bases, leaving 17 bases between them. The CDR3 length is 15 residues. Germline CDR1 and CDR2: SGHVS and FNYEAQ. CDR3 nucleotide sequence: TGTGCCAGCAGCCCCCCGGGCAGCCGGCGCTATGGCTACACCTTC. Protein: CASSPPGSRRYGYTF.

The chain links TRBV27 to TRBJ1-4; no reliable D call. The CDR3 totals 15 residues. The V end lost 7 bases, the J end lost 6 bases, and 18 bases lay between the germline ends. Germline CDR1 and CDR2: MNHEY and SMNVEV (reference sequence). DNA for the CDR3: TGTGCCAGCACTTCTTTAGAGCGGTTGGATGAAAAACTGTTTTTT. Protein product: CASTSLERLDEKLFF.

The chain carries TRBV7-6 and TRBJ1-5; 8 bases agree with TRBD1. The CDR3 loop spans 12 amino acids. V lost 5 bases and J lost 6; bases outside the gene matches: 0. Per the germline V gene, CDR1 is SGHVS and CDR2 is FNYEAQ. Written as DNA, the CDR3 is TGTGCCAGCAGCGACAGGGGTCAGCCCCAGCATTTT. Its translation is CASSDRGQPQHF.

V usage is TRBV2 and J usage is TRBJ2-1; D assignment may be TRBD1 or TRBD2 (6 bases each). The germline gives CDR1 SNHLY, CDR2 FYNNEI. The CDR3 runs to 12 residues. Trimming took off 9 bases at V and 13 bases at J, with 19 bases between the two ends. DNA of the CDR3: TGTGCCAGAATTGAAGCCAGGGGAGGACAGTTCTTC. The encoded protein is CARIEARGGQFF. Full variable domain (rest looked up from reference TRBV2 and TRBJ2-1): EPEVTQTPSHQVTQMGQEVILRCVPISNHLYFYWYRQILGQKVEFLVSFYNNEISEKSEIFDDQFSVERPDGSNFTLKIRSTKLEDSAMYFCARIEARGGQFFGPGTRLTVL.

This clonotype was seen a handful of times. The chain combines TRBV7-2 with TRBJ2-2, with D perhaps TRBD2 (5 bases). CDR1 and CDR2 (germline): SGHTA, FQGNSA. There are 16 residues in the CDR3. Trimming pared 2 bases from V and 5 bases from J, leaving 15 bases between. CDR3 DNA sequence: TGTGCCAGCAGCTTACCTCCCGACTACCCAACCGGGGAGCTGTTTTTT. Protein product: CASSLPPDYPTGELFF.